This T cell receptor beta chain was identified in a study of cytomegalovirus exposure and HLA in healthy donors. Researchers ran the PCR with 60 Vbeta and 13 Jbeta primers. Only in-frame clones appear in the TCRdb table, and some are missing; sequencing was by immunoSEQ multiplex PCR. The data contain 87,000 or so clones, 64% of them singletons. This CDR3 comprises 14 residues. CDR1 is SGHRS, CDR2 YFSETQ, per germline. V lost 4 bases to trimming and J lost 6 bases, with 15 bases between them. The sample consisted of PBMCs. V gene TRBV5-1 combines with J gene TRBJ2-3; D gene unclear. The source of this sequence is a man in his sixties in good health and CMV-seronegative. CDR3 protein: CASSALTHRDTQYF. The CDR3 coding sequence is TGCGCCAGCAGCGCCCTGACTCACCGGGATACGCAGTATTTT.